Listed below are T cell receptor beta chains from one sample, sequenced in a study of T cell responses to AZD1222 COVID-19 vaccine. The protocol was immunoSEQ multiplex PCR, while the TCRdb copy is restricted to in-frame clones and leaves out a portion. This table has tens of thousands of clones, 88% appearing once. The sample consisted of peripheral blood, taken on day 0 of MenACWY control vaccination. The origin of the receptors is an adult in good health. The conserved cysteine and the conserved F or W are not part of the CDR3 here. The order of the fields is J gene, CDR3 length, D gene, V gene, CDR3 protein. The D gene is left open where the match is weak.

j_gene: TRBJ1-2
len: 13
d_gene: NA
v_gene: TRBV7-2
CDR3aa: ASSLEGQAQHGYT

j_gene: TRBJ1-3
len: 13
d_gene: NA
v_gene: TRBV19
CDR3aa: ASSMAEGLGNTIY

j_gene: TRBJ2-7
len: 18
d_gene: TRBD2
v_gene: TRBV27
CDR3aa: ASSRRGVSSGGFFPYEQY

j_gene: TRBJ1-6
len: 14
d_gene: TRBD1
v_gene: TRBV6-5
CDR3aa: ASSYSRDRGGSPLH

j_gene: TRBJ1-6
len: 10
d_gene: NA
v_gene: TRBV2
CDR3aa: ASSPGGVSLH

j_gene: TRBJ1-2
len: 11
d_gene: NA
v_gene: TRBV9
CDR3aa: ASSSLGPNGYT

j_gene: TRBJ1-5
len: 10
d_gene: NA
v_gene: TRBV5-8
CDR3aa: ASSSANQPQH

j_gene: TRBJ2-5
len: 12
d_gene: NA
v_gene: TRBV6-1
CDR3aa: ASSEQGVRETQY

j_gene: TRBJ2-7
len: 11
d_gene: NA
v_gene: TRBV7-2
CDR3aa: ASSGGGSLEQY

j_gene: TRBJ1-1
len: 12
d_gene: NA
v_gene: TRBV7-8
CDR3aa: ASSLTGLNTEAF

j_gene: TRBJ1-2
len: 10
d_gene: NA
v_gene: TRBV30
CDR3aa: AWKRGPYGYT

j_gene: TRBJ1-1
len: 12
d_gene: NA
v_gene: TRBV14
CDR3aa: ASSHRGVTTEAF

j_gene: TRBJ2-7
len: 11
d_gene: NA
v_gene: TRBV7-2
CDR3aa: ASSEGRSYEQY

j_gene: TRBJ2-7
len: 12
d_gene: TRBD1
v_gene: TRBV4-3
CDR3aa: ASSLGQGPYEQY

j_gene: TRBJ1-1
len: 10
d_gene: NA
v_gene: TRBV12-3/TRBV12-4
CDR3aa: ASSLEGTEAF

j_gene: TRBJ1-2
len: 15
d_gene: NA
v_gene: TRBV9
CDR3aa: ASSVDPAQGHPYGYT

j_gene: TRBJ2-2
len: 11
d_gene: NA
v_gene: TRBV12-3/TRBV12-4
CDR3aa: ASSLWGPGELF

j_gene: TRBJ2-5
len: 12
d_gene: TRBD1
v_gene: TRBV5-1
CDR3aa: ASSQDREGETQY

j_gene: TRBJ1-4
len: 11
d_gene: TRBD1
v_gene: TRBV29-1
CDR3aa: SVAQGADEKLF

j_gene: TRBJ2-5
len: 15
d_gene: NA
v_gene: TRBV4-1
CDR3aa: ASSQDSSGHLQETQY

j_gene: TRBJ2-1
len: 11
d_gene: NA
v_gene: TRBV29-1
CDR3aa: SPSRREHNEQF

j_gene: TRBJ1-1
len: 12
d_gene: TRBD1
v_gene: TRBV5-1
CDR3aa: ASSSGGNGAEAF

j_gene: TRBJ1-4
len: 13
d_gene: TRBD1
v_gene: TRBV19
CDR3aa: ASSAPTGANEKLF

j_gene: TRBJ2-3
len: 11
d_gene: NA
v_gene: TRBV25-1
CDR3aa: ASMGMGTDTQY

j_gene: TRBJ1-2
len: 12
d_gene: TRBD1
v_gene: TRBV6-5
CDR3aa: ASSRGQGPYGYT

j_gene: TRBJ2-2
len: 11
d_gene: NA
v_gene: TRBV7-3
CDR3aa: ASSLAGPGELF

j_gene: TRBJ1-1
len: 12
d_gene: NA
v_gene: TRBV6-5
CDR3aa: ASSYEDRGGEAF

j_gene: TRBJ2-5
len: 13
d_gene: TRBD2
v_gene: TRBV14
CDR3aa: ASSPRGRGEETQY

j_gene: TRBJ2-2
len: 12
d_gene: TRBD1
v_gene: TRBV30
CDR3aa: ARTGTANTGELF

j_gene: TRBJ2-5
len: 11
d_gene: NA
v_gene: TRBV7-6
CDR3aa: ASTRAVWETQY

j_gene: TRBJ1-1
len: 16
d_gene: NA
v_gene: TRBV30
CDR3aa: AWSVRGGGSRLIAEAF

j_gene: TRBJ2-7
len: 12
d_gene: NA
v_gene: TRBV3-1/TRBV3-2
CDR3aa: ASSWAGLNYEQY

j_gene: TRBJ1-6
len: 13
d_gene: TRBD1
v_gene: TRBV27
CDR3aa: ASSFGTGNNSPLH

j_gene: TRBJ2-3
len: 14
d_gene: NA
v_gene: TRBV4-3
CDR3aa: ASSQGGTSRGDTQY

j_gene: TRBJ1-6
len: 12
d_gene: NA
v_gene: TRBV11-2
CDR3aa: ASSFWQGNSPLH

j_gene: TRBJ2-3
len: 11
d_gene: NA
v_gene: TRBV11-3
CDR3aa: ASSLRSTDTQY

j_gene: TRBJ1-2
len: 11
d_gene: NA
v_gene: TRBV7-8
CDR3aa: ASSLAPEYGYT

j_gene: TRBJ2-1
len: 13
d_gene: TRBD2
v_gene: TRBV7-9
CDR3aa: ASSPGISGKNEQF

j_gene: TRBJ2-7
len: 13
d_gene: TRBD2
v_gene: TRBV7-2
CDR3aa: ASSLVRLAGGEQY

j_gene: TRBJ1-1
len: 12
d_gene: NA
v_gene: TRBV6-2/TRBV6-3
CDR3aa: ASSYQGMNTEAF

j_gene: TRBJ2-5
len: 14
d_gene: TRBD2
v_gene: TRBV9
CDR3aa: ASSGTSGGWKETQY

j_gene: TRBJ1-2
len: 12
d_gene: TRBD1
v_gene: TRBV10-3
CDR3aa: AAGQGPTNYGYT

j_gene: TRBJ2-6
len: 14
d_gene: NA
v_gene: TRBV24-1
CDR3aa: ATSDKRGAGANVLT

j_gene: TRBJ1-1
len: 11
d_gene: NA
v_gene: TRBV5-6
CDR3aa: ASSLAVGTEAF

j_gene: TRBJ1-1
len: 11
d_gene: TRBD1
v_gene: TRBV19
CDR3aa: ASSFRQGPEAF

j_gene: TRBJ1-1
len: 14
d_gene: NA
v_gene: TRBV5-6
CDR3aa: ASSFKAAPGNTEAF

j_gene: TRBJ2-7
len: 13
d_gene: TRBD1
v_gene: TRBV29-1
CDR3aa: SVEDPEGAGYEQY

j_gene: TRBJ2-1
len: 11
d_gene: TRBD2
v_gene: TRBV7-9
CDR3aa: ASSFTSGNEQF

j_gene: TRBJ2-1
len: 11
d_gene: NA
v_gene: TRBV18
CDR3aa: ASSPSIYNEQF

j_gene: TRBJ1-5
len: 11
d_gene: NA
v_gene: TRBV30
CDR3aa: AWRQGSDQPQH

j_gene: TRBJ2-1
len: 15
d_gene: TRBD2
v_gene: TRBV28
CDR3aa: ASSLLTSGDLYNEQF

j_gene: TRBJ1-5
len: 14
d_gene: NA
v_gene: TRBV6-5
CDR3aa: ASSYSPSGADQPQH

j_gene: TRBJ1-2
len: 11
d_gene: NA
v_gene: TRBV7-9
CDR3aa: ASSEVSPYGYT

j_gene: TRBJ1-1
len: 14
d_gene: NA
v_gene: TRBV19
CDR3aa: ASRTEALALNTEAF

j_gene: TRBJ2-3
len: 14
d_gene: NA
v_gene: TRBV4-1
CDR3aa: ASSQDEGEPTDTQY

j_gene: TRBJ1-6
len: 13
d_gene: TRBD1
v_gene: TRBV28
CDR3aa: ASRGPRGLASPLH